This T cell receptor (beta chain) was identified during a study of long-term antiretroviral therapy in people with HIV (dated by TCRdb to between 2021 and 2024). With respect to the entire study: The earliest samples were collected about a decade before the 2015 WHO recommendation for immediate ART, when ART was typically delayed until CD4 counts fell. A retrospective serial study tested whether changes in peripheral blood TRB repertoire composition and diversity were associated with ART initiation and durable HIV suppression. A total of some 210 cryopreserved PBMC samples were contributed to the cohort by 30 adults with confirmed HIV infection, with samples collected serially over a mean of roughly six years (range 1-12). Of the roughly 30 participants with HIV, about twelve were female. No cross-contamination during QIAcube processing turned up in test extractions that ran a monoclonal T-cell line alongside 33 polyclonal samples.

The immunoSEQ hsTCRB v3.0 assay was used at survey level resolution for TRB variable region sequencing. The targeted TRB sequencing depth was about 40,000-55,000 T-cell genomes per sample. An Illumina MiSeq with a v3 150-cycle kit was used to sequence the pooled TRB libraries. The paper's processing steps were these. Repertoire analysis was run in R within a reproducible Nextflow workflow that covered QC, data transformation and analysis. LymphoSeq2, an R package for AIRR-Seq data exploration, was used to implement custom analyses. A few samples yielding fewer than 5000 total TRB sequences were excluded, leaving around 190 analyzed HIV repertoires. Among the roughly 190 retained HIV repertoires, 55 to 65 were collected before ART initiation and around 130 after ART initiation. Each repertoire was downsampled to 5000 TRB nucleotide sequences, and summary statistics were averaged across 100 downsampling iterations. The analysis kept only TRB sequences whose CDR3 regions were at least seven amino acids long. A Shannon entropy-derived clonality score and the Gini coefficient were used to measure diversity. In the repertoire networks, any two of the top 5000 CDR3 amino acid sequences were connected whenever the two sequences differed by an edit distance of one. For TRB CDR3 amino acid sequences, GLIPH2 was used to predict antigen specificity groups and MHC restriction. To flag known associations with CMV, EBV, HIV or tissue antigens, CDR3 amino acid sequences were compared against VDJdb and McPAS-TCR. Pre-ART, post-ART and control groups were compared with Wilcoxon signed-rank tests and Holm-Bonferroni correction. TCRdb took over this immuneACCESS table, retaining in-frame rearrangements with V and J assigned. Such tables are incomplete; in checked studies, under half of the missing clones stem from an unresolved V gene, and the remainder is unexplained. V, J and clone size reflect that table, while D and trimming were determined from the DNA. Recorded for this sample are some 20,000 clones; 85% to 90% of them occurred a single time. The ten biggest clones cover about 9.1% of the sample.

This clone was detected once. Its antigen target is currently unknown. Qualities for individual bases were not recorded, and no much larger clone is one base off. Participants were included only if at least one PBMC sample before ART initiation and at least two post-ART samples were available. Treatment was received in the United States of America by all participants with HIV. Before DNA extraction, cryopreserved samples containing 1-10 million PBMC were thawed and washed. At the time of the earliest PBMC sample for each participant with HIV, ages ranged from about 23 to 60 years. Each participant contributed PBMC samples from 1-4 timepoints before ART initiation and 2-8 timepoints after ART initiation, with a median of 7 samples. Serial HIV viral load, CD4+ T-cell count, ART history and demographic data were obtained for every participant. Genomic DNA was extracted from unsorted PBMC with a Qiagen kit on a QIAcube, with processing performed in batches of 12 samples.

General conclusions and limits of the study: Compared with controls, HIV repertoires had narrower CDR3 length ranges, and the network structure pointed to an antigen-experienced repertoire that shifted only slightly toward naive after ART. Inferences about post-ART repertoire changes are limited because no data were available on ART adherence, viral resistance or therapy changes. Owing to limited PBMC availability, only the TCR beta chain was sequenced, without alpha chain pairing. The samples span the years 2004 to 2017, and the ART regimens used at that time may not be as effective as current regimens. ART initiation was associated with a significant increase in TRB diversity, but diversity stayed significantly below transplant donor controls even after long-term ART. Because pre-ART samples had limited cell numbers, profiling was done on unsorted PBMC rather than on sorted CD4+ and CD8+ T cells. Expanded TRB clones identified before ART initiation dominated the repertoire at all time points, although this dominance fluctuated and declined in many PLHIV after ART.

The germline V gene provides CDR1 MNHEY and CDR2 SVGAGI. The germline ends are 4 bases apart after V is trimmed by 0 bases and J by 6 bases. Spanning cysteine to phenylalanine, the CDR3 consists of 12 amino acids. Just the 36-base CDR3 DNA is kept, in frame starting at base 1. The rearrangement combines TRBV6-5 with TRBJ2-3; there is no confident call for the D gene. Source: unsorted PBMCs, taken 4.2 years after starting antiretroviral therapy. The clonotype originates from a man aged 45-60 years with HIV. The DNA reads TGTGCCAGCAGTTACTCTGGTGATACGCAGTATTTT. Translated, it reads CASSYSGDTQYF.